Listed below are T cell receptor beta chains from one sample, sequenced in a study of cytomegalovirus exposure and HLA in healthy donors. Assay: immunoSEQ multiplex PCR; the TCRdb copy retains only in-frame clones and omits some. The repertoire has 140,000 to 150,000 clones, under 70% of them found once; the top ten carry over 5%. Sample: PBMCs. These receptors were collected from a woman aged 55-70 years in good health and CMV-seronegative. CDR3s include the opening cysteine and the closing phenylalanine or tryptophan. The D gene is left open where the match is weak. Expanded clones are given a class, and other clones once, few, many or no size at all.

>.|TRBV19|TRBD2|TRBJ2-2
CASSITGLANVAGELFF
TGTGCCAGTAGTATAACGGGACTAGCGAATGTTGCCGGGGAGCTGTTTTTT
>.|TRBV2|.|TRBJ2-5
CASSEGGVGTQETQYF
TGTGCCAGCAGTGAAGGCGGGGTCGGCACTCAAGAGACCCAGTACTTC
>.|TRBV7-9|TRBD2|TRBJ2-1
CASSSGLVTNEQFF
TGTGCCAGCAGCTCGGGACTAGTGACCAATGAGCAGTTCTTC
>.|TRBV7-2|TRBD2|TRBJ2-7
CASSLSSGRGAYEQYF
TGTGCCAGCAGCTTATCTAGCGGGAGAGGGGCGTACGAGCAGTACTTC
>.|TRBV19|TRBD1|TRBJ1-2
CASSIPGQSYGYTF
TGTGCCAGTAGTATTCCGGGACAGTCCTATGGCTACACCTTC
>.|TRBV7-2|TRBD2|TRBJ2-5
CASSLGPAGGQETQYF
TGTGCCAGCAGCTTAGGTCCGGCGGGGGGGCAAGAGACCCAGTACTTC
>.|TRBV28|.|TRBJ1-1
CASSLLGGNTEAFF
TGTGCCAGCAGTTTGTTGGGGGGAAACACTGAAGCTTTCTTT
>few|TRBV12-5|.|TRBJ1-4
CASGPVGEKLFF
TGTGCTAGTGGCCCAGTTGGCGAAAAACTGTTTTTT
>.|TRBV28|TRBD2|TRBJ2-5
CASSVAGGPETQYF
TGTGCCAGCAGTGTAGCGGGAGGGCCGGAGACCCAGTACTTC
>.|TRBV11-2|.|TRBJ1-1
CASSLPTGSTEAFF
TGTGCCAGCAGCCTACCAACGGGGTCCACTGAAGCTTTCTTT
>few|TRBV5-4|TRBD2|TRBJ2-3
CASSTGLAGYTQYF
TGTGCCAGCAGCACGGGACTAGCTGGCTATACGCAGTATTTT
>once|TRBV7-2|.|TRBJ2-2
CASSPQAGFGELFF
TGTGCCAGCAGCCCCCAGGCTGGATTCGGGGAGCTGTTTTTT
>.|TRBV10-3|TRBD2|TRBJ2-2
CAIRSGGGIGELFF
TGTGCCATCCGTAGCGGGGGCGGGATCGGGGAGCTGTTTTTT
>.|TRBV19|.|TRBJ2-1
CASSISGTFYNEQFF
TGTGCCAGTAGTATATCCGGGACTTTCTACAATGAGCAGTTCTTC
>.|TRBV5-4|.|TRBJ2-1
CASSTPQGEQFF
TGTGCCAGCAGCACCCCCCAGGGTGAGCAGTTCTTC
>once|TRBV5-6|.|TRBJ2-7
CASSLNQRGIHEQYF
TGTGCCAGCAGCTTGAATCAAAGAGGGATACACGAGCAGTACTTC
>few|TRBV5-6|.|TRBJ1-1
CASSPGGWGGGTEAFF
TGTGCCAGCAGCCCCGGGGGTTGGGGGGGAGGGACTGAAGCTTTCTTT
>.|TRBV28|.|TRBJ1-3
CASSSPRQAQPGNTIYF
TGTGCCAGCAGTTCCCCCAGACAGGCGCAACCTGGAAACACCATATATTTT
>once|TRBV5-6|TRBD1|TRBJ2-5
CASSTDRVETQYF
TGTGCCAGCAGCACGGACAGGGTCGAGACCCAGTACTTC
>few|TRBV27|.|TRBJ1-5
CASSLSGYNQPQHF
TGTGCCAGCAGTTTATCCGGGTACAATCAGCCCCAGCATTTT
>.|TRBV19|.|TRBJ1-3
CASSIAGEYGNTIYF
TGTGCCAGTAGTATAGCCGGGGAGTACGGAAACACCATATATTTT
>.|TRBV7-9|.|TRBJ2-7
CSSSFYSYEQYF
TGTTCCAGCAGCTTTTACAGCTACGAGCAGTACTTC
>.|TRBV28|.|TRBJ2-5
CASSSRDIQETQYF
TGTGCCAGCAGTAGCCGGGACATCCAAGAGACCCAGTACTTC
>few|TRBV19|.|TRBJ2-5
CATAAGLFQETQYF
TGTGCCACCGCGGCGGGCCTATTTCAAGAGACCCAGTACTTC
>.|TRBV27|TRBD2|TRBJ2-1
CASTGRLAGPPYNEQFF
TGTGCCAGCACCGGGAGACTAGCGGGACCCCCCTACAATGAGCAGTTCTTC
>.|TRBV5-1|TRBD2|TRBJ2-1
CASSLVRLAVYNEQFF
TGCGCCAGCAGCTTGGTTCGTCTAGCGGTCTACAATGAGCAGTTCTTC
>.|TRBV5-1|.|TRBJ2-5
CASSLGALQETQYF
TGCGCCAGCAGCTTGGGGGCTCTCCAAGAGACCCAGTACTTC
>.|TRBV19|.|TRBJ1-4
CATGWREGGKLFF
TGTGCCACCGGATGGAGGGAGGGAGGAAAACTGTTTTTT
>.|TRBV6-5|.|TRBJ2-7
CASSSTGSSYEQYF
TGTGCCAGCAGTTCGACGGGATCCTCCTACGAGCAGTACTTC
>.|TRBV5-4|.|TRBJ2-3
CASSPEGRSTDTQYF
TGTGCCAGCAGCCCCGAAGGGAGGAGCACAGATACGCAGTATTTT
>.|TRBV5-1|TRBD2|TRBJ2-5
CASSLAAGVGGETQYF
TGCGCCAGCAGCTTGGCAGCGGGAGTAGGAGGAGAGACCCAGTACTTC
>.|TRBV9|.|TRBJ1-2
CASSGGAGPNVYGYTF
TGTGCCAGCAGCGGGGGAGCGGGACCCAATGTGTATGGCTACACCTTC
>.|TRBV2|TRBD1|TRBJ1-5
CASSEDRGSQPQHF
TGTGCCAGCAGTGAGGACAGGGGAAGTCAGCCCCAGCATTTT
>.|TRBV5-1|.|TRBJ2-3
CASSLDPKLVADTQYF
TGCGCCAGCAGCTTGGACCCCAAACTGGTTGCAGATACGCAGTATTTT
>few|TRBV13|.|TRBJ2-2
CASSAGTANTGELFF
TGTGCCAGCAGCGCAGGGACTGCGAACACCGGGGAGCTGTTTTTT
>.|TRBV28|TRBD1|TRBJ1-5
CASSLTGGHQPQHF
TGTGCCAGCAGTTTGACAGGGGGCCATCAGCCCCAGCATTTT
>.|TRBV7-2|TRBD1|TRBJ1-1
CASSLGQGPNTEAFF
TGTGCCAGCAGCTTAGGACAGGGACCGAACACTGAAGCTTTCTTT
>.|TRBV7-2|TRBD2|TRBJ2-5
CASSSTSGRVAETQYF
TGTGCCAGCAGCTCCACTAGCGGGAGGGTTGCGGAGACCCAGTACTTC
>.|TRBV5-1|TRBD1|TRBJ1-3
CASSFGGQGAGNTIYF
TGCGCCAGCAGCTTCGGAGGACAGGGGGCTGGAAACACCATATATTTT
>few|TRBV9|.|TRBJ1-2
CASSVDSNYGYTF
TGTGCCAGCAGCGTAGACAGTAACTATGGCTACACCTTC
>.|TRBV2|TRBD1|TRBJ2-7
CASSQGVIYEQYF
TGTGCCAGCAGCCAGGGGGTTATCTACGAGCAGTACTTC
>.|TRBV28|.|TRBJ1-3
CASKRGNTIYF
TGTGCCAGCAAGAGGGGAAACACCATATATTTT
>.|TRBV6-1|.|TRBJ1-5
CASSSDRSNQPQHF
TGTGCCAGCAGTTCTGACAGGAGCAATCAGCCCCAGCATTTT
>.|TRBV9|TRBD2|TRBJ2-6
CASSVGPGGGTNVLTF
TGTGCCAGCAGCGTAGGGCCTGGGGGAGGGACCAACGTCCTGACTTTC
>.|TRBV4-3|.|TRBJ2-7
CASSQEPGVGSYEQYF
TGCGCCAGCAGCCAAGAACCGGGGGTGGGCTCCTACGAGCAGTACTTC
>.|TRBV5-6|.|TRBJ2-7
CASNEYVAGPGEQYF
TGTGCCAGCAACGAATACGTTGCGGGACCAGGAGAGCAGTACTTC
>.|TRBV7-2|TRBD2|TRBJ2-2
CASSARLAVGGTGELFF
TGTGCCAGCAGCGCTCGGCTAGCGGTGGGGGGGACCGGGGAGCTGTTTTTT
>.|TRBV5-4|TRBD2|TRBJ2-3
CASSLALAGTDTQYF
TGTGCCAGCAGCTTGGCTCTAGCGGGAACAGATACGCAGTATTTT
>.|TRBV29-1|.|TRBJ2-7
CSVENRYEQYF
TGCAGCGTTGAAAACAGGTACGAGCAGTACTTC
>.|TRBV28|TRBD1|TRBJ2-2
CASRETGGDHGELFF
TGTGCCAGCAGGGAGACAGGGGGCGATCACGGGGAGCTGTTTTTT
>.|TRBV10-3|.|TRBJ1-1
CAITPGREGTEAFF
TGTGCCATCACCCCGGGGAGGGAGGGGACTGAAGCTTTCTTT
>.|TRBV7-2|.|TRBJ1-6
CASGGNNSPLHF
TGTGCCTCGGGGGGTAATAATTCACCCCTCCACTTT
>few|TRBV5-5|TRBD2|TRBJ2-3
CASSPAGTSGRRGDTQYF
TGTGCCAGCAGCCCGGCCGGGACTAGCGGGAGGAGGGGAGATACGCAGTATTTT
>.|TRBV7-2|.|TRBJ2-7
CASSFGGSAGEQYF
TGTGCCAGCAGCTTCGGAGGGTCAGCGGGTGAGCAGTACTTC
>few|TRBV18|TRBD2|TRBJ2-1
CASSPRTSGGLYNEQFF
TGTGCCAGCTCTCCTCGGACTAGCGGGGGTCTATACAATGAGCAGTTCTTC